The 13 T cell receptor beta chains below were found in one sample sequenced in a study of blood T cell repertoires in COVID-19. Sequenced by immunoSEQ multiplex PCR; TCRdb stores in-frame clones only, minus some. The table records 200,000 to 250,000 clones, over 75% of them present only once. Sample: peripheral blood. These receptors were obtained from a human donor in a cohort sampled during active COVID-19.

V is TRBV24-1 and J is TRBJ1-3, with D possibly TRBD1 on 5 matching bases. CDR1 and CDR2 from the germline V gene are KGHDR and SFDVKD. The CDR3 has 14 amino acids. The ends were cut back, 2 bases at V and 4 bases at J, with 8 bases in the middle. CDR3 sequence: CATSDSGLGNTIYF. CDR3 DNA: TGTGCCACCAGTGATTCAGGGCTAGGAAACACCATATATTTT.

The rearrangement uses TRBV28 and TRBJ2-3, with TRBD2 identical over 11 bases. This CDR3 contains 19 residues. Germline V gene sequence: CDR1 MDHEN, CDR2 SYDVKM. V lost 6 bases, J lost 0 bases, and 14 bases stayed unmatched. The CDR3 sequence: CASSRTSGLQIRSTDTQYF. The CDR3 coding sequence is TGTGCCAGCAGCCGGACTAGCGGGCTCCAAATTCGGAGCACAGATACGCAGTATTTT.

This clone was recorded once. The junction and the germline gene differ at one end; a read error may be behind it. The V and J genes are TRBV7-7 and TRBJ2-2, with 7 nucleotides matching TRBD2. CDR1 is SSHAT and CDR2 is FNYEAQ in the germline V gene (reference sequence). The CDR3 covers 18 residues. The CDR3 DNA reads TGTGCTAGCAGCTTAGCCCCGGGGAGGGCGGGAGATACCGGGGAGCTGTTTTTT. It is translated as CASSLAPGRAGDTGELFF.

V is TRBV3-1 (or the pseudogene TRBV3-2) and J is TRBJ2-1; 10 bases are a match to TRBD2. Trimming cost V 5 bases and J 7 bases; bases outside gene matches: 11. The V gene's germline CDR1 is LGHDT and CDR2 YNNKEL (reference sequence). CDR3 size: 16 residues. The CDR3 here is CASSSTGTSVTNEQFF. CDR3 nucleotides: TGTGCCAGCAGCTCAACAGGGACTAGCGTTACGAATGAGCAGTTCTTC.

This chain links TRBV11-3 with TRBJ2-3; 10 bases line up with TRBD1. The CDR3 length is 15 residues. V lost 4 bases and J lost 1; bases outside the gene matches: 2. Germline-derived CDR1 and CDR2 are SGHNT and YENEEA. The CDR3 DNA reads as TGTGCCAGCAGCTATGGGACAGGGGGCACAGATACGCAGTATTTT. As protein: CASSYGTGGTDTQYF.

V gene TRBV2 combines with J gene TRBJ2-5, with 10 bases fitting TRBD2. The CDR3 has 16 residues. Unmatched junction bases numbered 7, after V lost 2 bases and J lost 4 bases. CDR1 SNHLY and CDR2 FYNNEI come from the germline V gene. The CDR3: CASSELLAGVGETQYF. The CDR3 nucleotides are TGTGCCAGCAGTGAATTGCTAGCGGGAGTAGGAGAGACCCAGTACTTC.

The chain employs TRBV6-5 and TRBJ2-2, with 11 bases fitting TRBD2. CDR1 and CDR2 from the germline V gene are MNHEY and SVGAGI. Trimming cost V 6 bases and J 1 base; bases outside gene matches: 1. The CDR3 runs to 15 residues. The CDR3 bases are TGTGCCAGCAGGGGGACTAGCGGGAACACCGGGGAGCTGTTTTTT. This encodes CASRGTSGNTGELFF.

In its sample, this clone was seen once. The chain recombines TRBV19 with TRBJ1-2; D uncertain. The CDR3 has 13 residues. Trimming left V 8 bases short and J 7 bases short, with 17 bases between. CDR1 is LNHDA and CDR2 is SQIVND in the germline V gene (reference sequence). The chain's CDR3 is CASPGRRQVGYTF. The CDR3 DNA follows: TGTGCCAGTCCCGGCCGGCGGCAAGTTGGCTACACCTTC.

The J gene is TRBJ2-2, the V gene TRBV19; 7 nucleotides match TRBD1. V lost 6 bases, J lost 3 bases, and 13 bases stayed unmatched. Germline CDR1 and CDR2: LNHDA and SQIVND (reference sequence). This CDR3 region has 17 residues. This CDR3 is CASRRESGGTDTGELFF. The CDR3 nucleotides are TGTGCCAGTAGGAGGGAAAGTGGTGGGACAGACACCGGGGAGCTGTTTTTT.

The J gene is TRBJ2-7, the V gene TRBV27, with D perhaps TRBD1 (6 bases). The CDR3 length is 18 residues. Germline V gene data show CDR1 as MNHEY and CDR2 as SMNVEV (reference sequence). V shed 6 bases and J shed 4 bases, with 28 bases lying between them. CDR3 DNA: TGTGCCAGCAGCCTTATCGGGACATCGTCCTGGCCGGGTTACGAGCAGTACTTC. It specifies CASSLIGTSSWPGYEQYF.

The J gene is TRBJ2-1, the V gene TRBV6-5, with D hard to call. This CDR3 comprises 13 residues. The germline V and J ends were trimmed by 5 bases and 8 bases, with 13 bases remaining between them. Germline loops: CDR1 MNHEY, CDR2 SVGAGI. The CDR3: CASSPPGDYEQFF. The CDR3 bases are TGTGCCAGCAGTCCCCCCGGCGACTATGAGCAGTTCTTC.

This clone was observed a few times. The V and J genes are TRBV19 and TRBJ1-4, with D possibly TRBD1 on 6 matching bases. The CDR3 covers 16 residues. Trimming removed 7 bases from V and 2 bases from J, with 17 bases in between. Germline loops: CDR1 LNHDA, CDR2 SQIVND (reference sequence). The chain's CDR3 is CASNQYHRATNEKLFF. Written as DNA, the CDR3 is TGTGCCAGTAACCAGTACCACAGGGCTACTAATGAAAAACTGTTTTTT. The whole variable domain, remainder taken from reference TRBV19 and TRBJ1-4, is DGGITQSPKYLFRKEGQNVTLSCEQNLNHDAMYWYRQDPGQGLRLIYYSQIVNDFQKGDIAEGYSVSREKKESFPLTVTSAQKNPTAFYLCASNQYHRATNEKLFFGSGTQLSVL.

The chain joins TRBV27 to TRBJ2-1, with 7 bases aligning to TRBD2. V was pared by 4 bases and J by 0 bases, with 9 bases of the junction left unmatched. Looked up from germline, CDR1 is MNHEY and CDR2 is SMNVEV (reference sequence). The CDR3 runs to 17 residues. This CDR3 is CASSYGGGPSSYNEQFF. CDR3 in DNA: TGTGCCAGCAGTTATGGGGGAGGGCCGAGCTCCTACAATGAGCAGTTCTTC.